This T cell receptor (beta chain) was recovered during a study of blood T cells in healthy people across ages. Regarding the study as a whole: Long-lived and aged donors differed, with more naive CD4+ cells and higher diversity in the long-lived.

With 3 bases clipped from V and 8 bases from J, the junction kept 8 bases outside the gene matches. Per germline, CDR1 SGHAT and CDR2 FQDESV (reference sequence). This CDR3 has 16 residues. Next came a second PCR, run for about 7 to 12 cycles, which used a sample-barcoded 5' primer along with a J-beta primer mix. TCRdb passed the 5' RACE reads through MiXCR, listing each CDR3 protein once. The table records 1.8 million or so distinct CDR3 sequences, more than 35% of them present only once. This clonotype has just a few counts. The antigen remains unidentified. This sequence originates from a human donor in good health. Sequenced: blood. The rearrangement joins TRBV11-1 to TRBJ2-1; the match to TRBD1 covers 12 bases. For the CDR3, the DNA is TGTGCCAGCAGCTTTACCGGGACAGGGGGCGAACATGAGCAGTTCTTC. Protein product: CASSFTGTGGEHEQFF.